Given below is one TCR beta chain in context. The data stem from a study of T cell changes during pregnancy in multiple sclerosis. Germline V gene data show CDR1 as PRHDT and CDR2 as FYEKMQ (reference sequence). V gave up 3 bases and J gave up 4 bases; unmatched junction bases: 3. The CDR3 consists of 14 residues. Profiled with immunoSEQ multiplex PCR; TCRdb holds only in-frame clones, not every one. This table has over 65,000 clones, around 94% appearing once. The receptor's source is a female donor with multiple sclerosis, enrolled in a pregnancy study. This specimen consisted of peripheral blood, obtained in the third trimester of pregnancy. The chain uses TRBV13 and TRBJ1-3, with TRBD1 matching over 7 bases. The CDR3 protein is CASSLDRTGNTIYF. DNA for the CDR3: TGTGCCAGCAGCTTGGACAGGACCGGAAACACCATATATTTT. The variable domain in full, completed from reference TRBV13 and TRBJ1-3, reads AAGVIQSPRHLIKEKRETATLKCYPIPRHDTVYWYQQGPGQDPQFLISFYEKMQSDKGSIPDRFSAQQFSDYHSELNMSSLELGDSALYFCASSLDRTGNTIYFGEGSWLTVV.